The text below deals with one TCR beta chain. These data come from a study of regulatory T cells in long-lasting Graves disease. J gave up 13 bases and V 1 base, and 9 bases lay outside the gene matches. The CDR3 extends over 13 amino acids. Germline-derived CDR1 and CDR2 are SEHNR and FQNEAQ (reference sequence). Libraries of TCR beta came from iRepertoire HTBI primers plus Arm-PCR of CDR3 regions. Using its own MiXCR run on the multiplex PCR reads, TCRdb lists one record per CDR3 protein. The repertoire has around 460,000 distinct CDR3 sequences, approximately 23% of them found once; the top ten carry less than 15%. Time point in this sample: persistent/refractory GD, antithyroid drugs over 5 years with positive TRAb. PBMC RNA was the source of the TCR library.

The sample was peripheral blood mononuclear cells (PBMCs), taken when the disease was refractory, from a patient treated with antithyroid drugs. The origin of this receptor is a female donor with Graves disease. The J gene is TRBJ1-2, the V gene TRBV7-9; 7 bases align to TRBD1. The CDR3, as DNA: TGTGCCAGCAGCTTAGAGGGGGCCTTAATGGTCACCTTC. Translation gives CASSLEGALMVTF.